Given below is one TCR beta chain in context. These data originate in a study of human CD8 memory T cell subsets. Stem-like memory CD8+ T cells (TSTEM) were CCR7+ PD-1- TIGIT-. It was negative magnetic separation that enriched the total CD8+ T cells. UMI-labeled 5' RACE generated the TCR beta libraries. TCRdb re-called the 5' RACE reads, yielding one record per CDR3 amino acid sequence without DNA. The sample spans about 10,000 distinct CDR3 sequences; the ten largest clones claim over 14%. This CDR3 has 16 amino acids. Per germline, CDR1 MDHEN and CDR2 SYDVKM. This receptor was obtained from a human donor in good health. The rearrangement uses TRBV28 and TRBJ2-5; TCRdb picks TRBD1, but there is no DNA to check that call. Sequencing used CD8+ stem-like memory T cells (TSCM and TCM) sorted from PBMCs. Regarding subset: stem-like memory CD8 T cells (TSTEM), CCR7+ PD-1- TIGIT-. CDR3 loop: CASSWGTGGSQETQYF.